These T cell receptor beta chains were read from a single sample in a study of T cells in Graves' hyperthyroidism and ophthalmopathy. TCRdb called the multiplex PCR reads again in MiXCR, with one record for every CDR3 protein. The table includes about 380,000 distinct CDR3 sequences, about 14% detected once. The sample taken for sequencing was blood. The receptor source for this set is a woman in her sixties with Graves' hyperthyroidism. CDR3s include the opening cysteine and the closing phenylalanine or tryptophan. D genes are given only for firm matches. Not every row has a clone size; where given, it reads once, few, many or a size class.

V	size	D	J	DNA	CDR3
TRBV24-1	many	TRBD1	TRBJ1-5	TGTGCCACCAGTCGGACAGGGCCCAATCAGCCCCAGCATTTT	CATSRTGPNQPQHF
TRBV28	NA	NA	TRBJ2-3	TGTGCCAGCAGTTTAGGAGCGGCTAGCACAGATACGCAGTATTTT	CASSLGAASTDTQYF
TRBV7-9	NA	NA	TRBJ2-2	TGTGCCAGCAGCTATCTTACCGGGGAGCTGTTTTTT	CASSYLTGELFF
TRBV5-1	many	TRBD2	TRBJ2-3	TGCGCCAGCAAAACCGGGACTAGCGCAGATACGCAGTATTTT	CASKTGTSADTQYF
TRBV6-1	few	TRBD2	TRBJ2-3	TGTGCCAGCAGGGATAGCGGGGCAGATACGCAGTATTTT	CASRDSGADTQYF
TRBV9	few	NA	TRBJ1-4	TGTGCCAGCAGCGTAGGCCCAGGGAAGGGGGAAGAAAAACTGTTTTTT	CASSVGPGKGEEKLFF
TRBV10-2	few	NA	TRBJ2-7	TGCGCCAGCACTGACCGGGACGTGAGTACCTACGAGCAGTACTTC	CASTDRDVSTYEQYF
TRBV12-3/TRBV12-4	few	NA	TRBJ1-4	TGTGCCAGCAGTTTAGACCGACGTCCAGCTAATGAAAAACTGTTTTTT	CASSLDRRPANEKLFF
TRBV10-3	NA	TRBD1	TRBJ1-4	TGTGCCACCCGGGACAGGGGGCTCATTAATGAAAAACTGTTTTTT	CATRDRGLINEKLFF
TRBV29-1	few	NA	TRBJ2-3	TGCAGCGTTAGGAAGGGAAACACAGATACGCAGTATTTT	CSVRKGNTDTQYF
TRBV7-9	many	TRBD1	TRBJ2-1	TGTGCCAGCAGCCCGACAGGGGGCGCTGGAAATGAGCAGTTCTTC	CASSPTGGAGNEQFF
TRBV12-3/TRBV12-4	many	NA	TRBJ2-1	TGTGCCAGCAGGGTAACACCAAACAATGAGCAGTTCTTC	CASRVTPNNEQFF
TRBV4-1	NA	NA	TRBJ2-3	TGCGCCAGCAGCCAATTCACTGTTACGGACACAGATACGCAGTATTTT	CASSQFTVTDTDTQYF
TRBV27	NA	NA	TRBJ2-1	TGTGCCAGCAGTTTAGCCGTGACGGTATACAATGAGCAGTTCTTC	CASSLAVTVYNEQFF
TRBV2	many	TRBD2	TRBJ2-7	TGTGCCAGCGTTAGCGGGAGGAGCTCCTACGAGCAGTACTTC	CASVSGRSSYEQYF
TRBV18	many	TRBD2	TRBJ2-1	TGTGCCAGCTCTTCGATGACTAGCGGGAATGAGCAGTTCTTC	CASSSMTSGNEQFF
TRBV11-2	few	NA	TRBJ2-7	TGTGCCAGCAGTGAGGCCGGAGGCGCCTACGAGCAGTACTTC	CASSEAGGAYEQYF
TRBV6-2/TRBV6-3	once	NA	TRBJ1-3	TGTGCCAGCTACCGGGACGCGAGCTCTGGAAACACCATATATTTT	CASYRDASSGNTIYF
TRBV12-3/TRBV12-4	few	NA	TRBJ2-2	TGTGCCAGCAGTTTTCCGGAGGAGAACACCGGGGAGCTGTTTTTT	CASSFPEENTGELFF
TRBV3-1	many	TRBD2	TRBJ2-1	TGTGCCAGCAGCCTGTGGACTAGCGGCTACAATGAGCAGTTCTTC	CASSLWTSGYNEQFF
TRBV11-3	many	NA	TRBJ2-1	TGTGCCAGCAGCTTAGTGGGGGTGTCCAATGAGCAGTTCTTC	CASSLVGVSNEQFF
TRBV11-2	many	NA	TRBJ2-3	TGTGCCAGCAGCTCCGGGCTCACAGATACGCAGTATTTT	CASSSGLTDTQYF
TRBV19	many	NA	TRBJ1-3	TGTGCCAGTAGTATGTGGGGCAGGGAAGACGGAAACACCATATATTTT	CASSMWGREDGNTIYF
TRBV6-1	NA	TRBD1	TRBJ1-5	TGTGCCAGCAGGAACACCTACTCCGGACAGGTCGATCAGCCCCAGCATTTT	CASRNTYSGQVDQPQHF
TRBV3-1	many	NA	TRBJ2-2	TGTGCCAGCAGCCAGTCTGGGACCGGGGAGCTGTTTTTT	CASSQSGTGELFF
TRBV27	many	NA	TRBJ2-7	TGTGCCAGCAGTTTACGGGGAATAGCCTCCTACGAGCAGTACTTC	CASSLRGIASYEQYF
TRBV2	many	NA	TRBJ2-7	TGTGCCAGCAAGGGAGACGGCTACGAGCAGTACTTC	CASKGDGYEQYF
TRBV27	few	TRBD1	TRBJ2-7	TGTGCCAGCAGTTTATCGAAAACAGGGGTGGGCGAGCAGTACTTC	CASSLSKTGVGEQYF
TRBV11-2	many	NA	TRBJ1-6	TGTGCCAGCAGCTTACATGGGGGGGCACCCCTCCACTTT	CASSLHGGAPLHF
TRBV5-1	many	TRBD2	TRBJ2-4	TGCGCCAGCAGCTTCGACAGCGGGAGAGCCAAAAACATTCAGTACTTC	CASSFDSGRAKNIQYF
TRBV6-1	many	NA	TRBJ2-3	TGTGCCAGCAAAAGGGACGTTGGGGGGGATACGCAGTATTTT	CASKRDVGGDTQYF
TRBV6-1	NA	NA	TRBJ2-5	TGTGCCAGCAGTGAAGGGGGGGACCAAGAGACCCAGTACTTC	CASSEGGDQETQYF
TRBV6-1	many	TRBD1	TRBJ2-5	TGTGCCAGCAGGACGCAGGGGGCAGGAGAGACCCAGTACTTC	CASRTQGAGETQYF
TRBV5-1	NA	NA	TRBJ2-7	TGCGCCAGCTGTGACCGGGCTATCGGGGAGCAGTACTTC	CASCDRAIGEQYF
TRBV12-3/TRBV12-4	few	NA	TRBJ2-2	TGTGCCAGCAGTTTAGCGGACCCCACCGGGGAGCTGTTTTTT	CASSLADPTGELFF
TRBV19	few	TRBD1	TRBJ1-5	TGTGCCAGTAGCTGGACAGGGAATAGCAATCAGCCCCAGCATTTT	CASSWTGNSNQPQHF
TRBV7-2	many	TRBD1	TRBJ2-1	TGTGCCAGCAGCTACCGGGACAGGGGTCGAAATGAGCAGTTCTTC	CASSYRDRGRNEQFF
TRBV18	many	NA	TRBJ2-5	TGTGCCAGCTCACCACCGATGGTCCAAGAGACCCAGTACTTC	CASSPPMVQETQYF
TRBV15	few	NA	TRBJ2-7	TGTGCCACCAGCCCCAGGACCGGGACCTACGAGCAGTACTTC	CATSPRTGTYEQYF
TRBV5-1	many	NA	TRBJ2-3	TGCGCCAGCAGCTTGCGGGCCCCTTCCGATACGCAGTATTTT	CASSLRAPSDTQYF
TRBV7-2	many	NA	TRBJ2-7	TGTGCCAGCAGCCTGCCCTTCCACGAGCAGTACTTC	CASSLPFHEQYF
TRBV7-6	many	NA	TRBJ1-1	TGTGCCAGCACCCCAGACCTGAACACTGAAGCTTTCTTT	CASTPDLNTEAFF
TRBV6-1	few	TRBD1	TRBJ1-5	TGTGCCAGCAGTGATGGGACAGGGGGCCCCCAGCCCCAGCATTTT	CASSDGTGGPQPQHF
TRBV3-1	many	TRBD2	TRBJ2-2	TGTGCCAGCAGCCAAGTTAGCGGGAGTCTTGCGGGCGGGGAGCTGTTTTTT	CASSQVSGSLAGGELFF
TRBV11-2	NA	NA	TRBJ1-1	TGTGCCAGCAAGGGAGGGGTATCCGCTTTCTTT	CASKGGVSAFF
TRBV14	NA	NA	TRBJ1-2	TGTGCCAGCAGCCTTACAGGAAGAACAACTAACTATGGCTACACCTTC	CASSLTGRTTNYGYTF
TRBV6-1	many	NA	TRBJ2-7	TGTGCCAGCAAGAGTCGGGACGGGACAAGCGAGCAGTACTTC	CASKSRDGTSEQYF
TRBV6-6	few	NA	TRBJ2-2	TGTGCCAGCAGTTACGGCTCCCCGAACACCGGGGAGCTGTTTTTT	CASSYGSPNTGELFF
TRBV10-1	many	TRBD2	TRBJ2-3	TGCGCCAGCAGTGAGTCAGGGGCGGGAGGGGGAGATACGCAGTATTTT	CASSESGAGGGDTQYF
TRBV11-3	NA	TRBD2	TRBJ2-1	TGTGCCAGCAGCTTGACTAGCGGGACCCTCCAAGAGACCCAGTTCTTC	CASSLTSGTLQETQFF
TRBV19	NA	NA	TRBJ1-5	TGTGCCAGTAAGAGGGCCCGGGAGAATCAGCCCCAGCATTTT	CASKRARENQPQHF
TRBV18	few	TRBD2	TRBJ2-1	TGTGCCAGCTCACCAACACTAGCGGGCGACCCTAATGAGCAGTTCTTC	CASSPTLAGDPNEQFF
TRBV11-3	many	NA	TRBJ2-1	TGTGCCAGCAGCCCTGGACACGCCTATAGCGATGAGCAGTTCTTC	CASSPGHAYSDEQFF
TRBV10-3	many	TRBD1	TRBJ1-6	TGTGCCATCAGCCGGGACAGGGGCAATTCACCCCTCCACTTT	CAISRDRGNSPLHF
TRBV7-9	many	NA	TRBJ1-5	TGTGCCAGCGGTGACCCAGGGGATAGCAATCAGCCCCAGCATTTT	CASGDPGDSNQPQHF
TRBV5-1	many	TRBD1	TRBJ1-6	TGCGCCAGCAGCTTGCACCGGGACAGGGGCGATTCACCCCTCCACTTT	CASSLHRDRGDSPLHF
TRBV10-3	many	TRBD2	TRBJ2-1	TGTGCCATCAGCACGCCCCCGGGACTAGCGGGGCCTAACAATGAGCAGTTCTTC	CAISTPPGLAGPNNEQFF
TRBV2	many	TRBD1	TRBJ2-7	TGTGCCAGCAATAGACAGGGGTCCACCTACGAGCAGTACTTC	CASNRQGSTYEQYF
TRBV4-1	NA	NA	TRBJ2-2	TGCGCCAGCAGCCAAGTAAGGGGGGCGCTTCCCATCGGGGAGCTGTTTTTT	CASSQVRGALPIGELFF